The clone carrying this T cell receptor (beta chain) was recorded once. This specimen belongs to a study of cytomegalovirus exposure and HLA in healthy donors. This PCR relied on a set of 60 Vbeta primers and 13 Jbeta primers. Produced via immunoSEQ multiplex PCR; TCRdb's table is partial and in-frame only. The sample records over 95,000 clones, roughly three quarters being singletons. CDR1 is GTSNPN and CDR2 is SVGIG in the germline V gene (reference sequence). This CDR3 comprises 13 residues. V lost 2 bases to trimming and J lost 5 bases; unmatched junction nucleotides: 4. Sequenced sample: PBMCs. This sequence originates from a woman aged 40-49 years in good health and CMV-seropositive. The chain employs TRBV30 and TRBJ1-2; 8 nucleotides match TRBD1. CDR3 sequence (DNA): TGTGCCTGGAGTCCGACAGGGGTTTATGGCTACACCTTC. This codes for CAWSPTGVYGYTF.